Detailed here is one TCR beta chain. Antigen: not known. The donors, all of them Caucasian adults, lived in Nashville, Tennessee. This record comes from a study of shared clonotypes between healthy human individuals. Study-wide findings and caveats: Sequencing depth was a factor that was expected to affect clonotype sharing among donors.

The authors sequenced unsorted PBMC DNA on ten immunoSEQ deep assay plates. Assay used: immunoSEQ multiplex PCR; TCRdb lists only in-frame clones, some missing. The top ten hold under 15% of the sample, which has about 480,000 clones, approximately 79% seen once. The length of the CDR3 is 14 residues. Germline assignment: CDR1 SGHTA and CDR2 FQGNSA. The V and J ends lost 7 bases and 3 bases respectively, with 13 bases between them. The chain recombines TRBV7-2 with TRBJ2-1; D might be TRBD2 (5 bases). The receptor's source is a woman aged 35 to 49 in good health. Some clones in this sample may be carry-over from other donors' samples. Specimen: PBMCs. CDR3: CASTKAGGYNEQFF. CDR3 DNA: TGTGCCAGCACAAAGGCGGGTGGCTACAATGAGCAGTTCTTC.